At least ten counts were recorded for the clone carrying this TCR beta chain. No antigen is known for it. The sample originates from a study of regulatory T cells in long-lasting Graves disease. Study-wide results and caveats: TRBV28, TRBJ1-2 and TRBJ2-5 were segments that persistent disease favored.

To make TCR beta libraries, researchers used iRepertoire HTBI primers and Arm-PCR of CDR3 regions. TCRdb reprocessed the multiplex PCR reads with MiXCR, giving one entry per CDR3 protein. The data show about 210,000 distinct CDR3 sequences, 15% to 20% seen once. V was pared by 3 bases and J by 5 bases, with 17 bases between. Germline V lookup: CDR1 MDHEN, CDR2 SYDVKM. The CDR3 totals 16 residues. Time point indicated: newly diagnosed GD, antithyroid drugs for less than 3 months. PBMCs were the source of the RNA used for TCR sequencing. An endocrinology department located in Xi'an, China, was where the patients came from. These sequences were also reported in another study, on T cells in Graves' hyperthyroidism and ophthalmopathy. As reported in that work: Investigators excluded patients with uncontrolled infection, other autoimmune disease, pregnancy or lactation.

Material: peripheral blood mononuclear cells (PBMCs), obtained at new diagnosis, from a patient treated with antithyroid drugs. The chain couples TRBV28 to TRBJ1-5; possible D gene TRBD1, 6 bases. This receptor was identified in a woman aged 30 to 39 with Graves disease. The CDR3 reads CASSFRPTGPDQPQHF. CDR3 nucleotide sequence: TGTGCCAGCAGTTTCCGCCCCACAGGGCCGGATCAGCCCCAGCATTTT.